This TCR beta chain was observed in a study of T cell responses to AZD1222 COVID-19 vaccine. Trimming took 7 bases from V and 5 from J; bases not matched to a gene: 7. This CDR3 has 13 amino acids. Germline-derived CDR1 and CDR2 are ENHRY and SYGVKD. Using immunoSEQ multiplex PCR, the repertoire was profiled, and TCRdb retains in-frame clones only, with some absent. The sample contains about 84,000 clones, 70% to 90% of which appear only once. The TCR comes from an adult who received the AZD1222 COVID-19 vaccine. Material: peripheral blood, obtained 28 days after the second AZD1222 dose. The gene calls are TRBV10-3 and TRBJ2-7; TRBD1 agrees at 8 bases. Written as DNA, the CDR3 is TGTGCCATCACCCCGACAGGGGACGACGAGCAGTACTTC. It encodes CAITPTGDDEQYF.